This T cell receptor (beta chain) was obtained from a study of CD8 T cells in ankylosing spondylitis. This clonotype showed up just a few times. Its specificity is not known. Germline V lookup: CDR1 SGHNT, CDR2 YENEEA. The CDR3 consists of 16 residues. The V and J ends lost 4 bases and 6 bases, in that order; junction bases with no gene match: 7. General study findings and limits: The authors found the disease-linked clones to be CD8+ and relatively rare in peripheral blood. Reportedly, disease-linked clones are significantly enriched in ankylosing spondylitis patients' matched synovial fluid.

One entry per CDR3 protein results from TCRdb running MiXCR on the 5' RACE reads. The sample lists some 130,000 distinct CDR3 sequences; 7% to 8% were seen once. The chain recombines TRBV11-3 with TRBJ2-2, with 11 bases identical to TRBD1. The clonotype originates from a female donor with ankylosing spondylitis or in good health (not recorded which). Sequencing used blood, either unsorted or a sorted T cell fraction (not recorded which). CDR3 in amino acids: CASSSYGTGGAGELFF. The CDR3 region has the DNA TGTGCCAGCAGCTCTTACGGGACAGGGGGAGCCGGGGAGCTGTTTTTT.